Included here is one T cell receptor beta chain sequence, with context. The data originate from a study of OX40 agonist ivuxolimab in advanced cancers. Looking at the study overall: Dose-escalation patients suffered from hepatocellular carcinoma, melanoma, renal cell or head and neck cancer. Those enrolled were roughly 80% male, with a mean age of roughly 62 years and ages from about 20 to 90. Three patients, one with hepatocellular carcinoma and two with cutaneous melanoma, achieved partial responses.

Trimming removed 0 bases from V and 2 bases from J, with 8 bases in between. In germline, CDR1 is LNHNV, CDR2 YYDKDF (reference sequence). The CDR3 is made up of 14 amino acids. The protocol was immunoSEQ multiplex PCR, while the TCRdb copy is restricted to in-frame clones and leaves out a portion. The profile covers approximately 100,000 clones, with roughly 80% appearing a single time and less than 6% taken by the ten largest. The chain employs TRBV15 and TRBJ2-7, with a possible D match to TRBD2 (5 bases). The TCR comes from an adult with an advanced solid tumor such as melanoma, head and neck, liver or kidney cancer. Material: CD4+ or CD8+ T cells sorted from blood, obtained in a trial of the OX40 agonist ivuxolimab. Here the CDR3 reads CATSRDRGPYEQYF. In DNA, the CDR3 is TGTGCCACCAGCAGAGATCGGGGTCCCTACGAGCAGTACTTC. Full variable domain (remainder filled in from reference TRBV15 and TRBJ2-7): DAMVIQNPRYQVTQFGKPVTLSCSQTLNHNVMYWYQQKSSQAPKLLFHYYDKDFNNEADTPDNFQSRRPNTSFCFLDIRSPGLGDTAMYLCATSRDRGPYEQYFGPGTRLTVT.